A selection of T cell receptor beta chains follows, all from one sample in a study of beta chain features in type 1 diabetes. Sequencing used immunoSEQ multiplex PCR; TCRdb keeps in-frame clones, though not all of them. Altogether fewer than 70,000 clones are present, 55% to 75% being singletons, with the ten largest covering roughly 0.3%. The source material was stem cell memory CD4+ T cells from blood. These receptors were obtained from a woman aged 25 to 39 with type 1 diabetes. CDR3s include the opening cysteine and the closing phenylalanine or tryptophan. A D gene is named only where the DNA matches it firmly. Some rows have no size entry. The others give once, few or many, or a class for an expanded clone.

cdr3_nt | cdr3_aa | v_call | d_call | cdr3_length | j_call | clone_size
TGTGCCAGCAGCTTATCGGGGTTTTCCTACGAGCAGTACTTC | CASSLSGFSYEQYF | TRBV5-4 | NA | 14 | TRBJ2-7 | few
TGTGCCAGCACCGGGACTAGCGGGAGGACAGATACGCAGTATTTT | CASTGTSGRTDTQYF | TRBV6-6 | TRBD2 | 15 | TRBJ2-3 | NA
TGTGCCAGCAGCATAGGGACTCGATTGACCTACAATGAGCAGTTCTTC | CASSIGTRLTYNEQFF | TRBV5-5 | NA | 16 | TRBJ2-1 | few
TGTGCCAGCTCACCAAACAGGGGGCTTGCCTACGAGCAGTACTTC | CASSPNRGLAYEQYF | TRBV18 | TRBD1 | 15 | TRBJ2-7 | once
TGTGCCTGGAGTGTATTCGCGGACTACAATGAGCAGTTCTTC | CAWSVFADYNEQFF | TRBV30 | NA | 14 | TRBJ2-1 | NA
TGTGCCAGCAGCCAGGGACTAGGGACTAGCGGGAGGGATAGCATTCAGTACTTC | CASSQGLGTSGRDSIQYF | TRBV4-2 | TRBD2 | 18 | TRBJ2-4 | NA
TGTGCCAGTAGTCCAACTCCGGGACAGGGGAATCAGCCCCAGCATTTT | CASSPTPGQGNQPQHF | TRBV19 | TRBD1 | 16 | TRBJ1-5 | NA
TGTGCCAGCGCGAGGGACTTTCAGGAGCCCCAGCATTTT | CASARDFQEPQHF | TRBV7-2 | NA | 13 | TRBJ1-5 | few
TGTGCCAGCAGTTCCAGTTTTGAGCAGTACTTC | CASSSSFEQYF | TRBV28 | NA | 11 | TRBJ2-7 | few
TGTGCCAGCAGTCTAGGCAATGAGCAGTTCTTC | CASSLGNEQFF | TRBV28 | NA | 11 | TRBJ2-1 | few
TGTGCCAGCCGGGCGGGAGAATACGAGCAGTACTTC | CASRAGEYEQYF | TRBV7-9 | TRBD2 | 12 | TRBJ2-7 | few
TGCGCCAGCAGCTTGGGGAGGCGTCCCCCGAACACTGAAGCTTTCTTT | CASSLGRRPPNTEAFF | TRBV5-1 | NA | 16 | TRBJ1-1 | NA
TGTGCCACTCGAGGGTCTGCTAACTATGGCTACACCTTC | CATRGSANYGYTF | TRBV19 | NA | 13 | TRBJ1-2 | NA
TGTGCCAGCGACATTGGGGGGTCCGCCCAGTACTTC | CASDIGGSAQYF | TRBV21-1 | NA | 12 | TRBJ2-7 | NA
TGTGCCAGCAGCTTCCCTTATTCCTACGAGCAGTACTTC | CASSFPYSYEQYF | TRBV13 | NA | 13 | TRBJ2-7 | NA
TGCGCCAGCAGTCAGGGCGGGACCTATTACAATGAGCAGTTCTTC | CASSQGGTYYNEQFF | TRBV23-1 | NA | 15 | TRBJ2-1 | few
TGTGCCAGCAGCAGGACTAGCGGGACTAATACGCAGTATTTT | CASSRTSGTNTQYF | TRBV9 | TRBD2 | 14 | TRBJ2-3 | NA
TGTGCCAGCAGCTTAGACCGGATTTCGGGGGAGCAGTACTTC | CASSLDRISGEQYF | TRBV7-9 | NA | 14 | TRBJ2-7 | NA
TGTGCCAGCGCGTGGAGTGAGCAGTTCTTC | CASAWSEQFF | TRBV6-6 | NA | 10 | TRBJ2-1 | NA
TGTGCCTGGAGTGTAGGGACTAGCTCCTACAATGAGCAGTTCTTC | CAWSVGTSSYNEQFF | TRBV30 | TRBD2 | 15 | TRBJ2-1 | NA
TGTGCCAGCAGTACCGACAGGTCGGCTGGCTACACCTTC | CASSTDRSAGYTF | TRBV6-1 | NA | 13 | TRBJ1-2 | NA
TGCGCCAGCAGCTTCTCCGGGACAACCCCCTACGAGCAGTACTTC | CASSFSGTTPYEQYF | TRBV5-1 | NA | 15 | TRBJ2-7 | once
TGTGCCAGCAGCCACGGGACAGCACGGGCCGAGCAGTACTTC | CASSHGTARAEQYF | TRBV11-2 | TRBD1 | 14 | TRBJ2-7 | NA
TGCGCCAGCAGCTTGGACAGCTATGGCTACACCTTC | CASSLDSYGYTF | TRBV5-1 | NA | 12 | TRBJ1-2 | NA
TGTGCCAGCAGCTTGGACAGACTACAGAACACTGAAGCTTTCTTT | CASSLDRLQNTEAFF | TRBV5-6 | NA | 15 | TRBJ1-1 | NA
TGTGCCAGCAGCACAGGGGGTCATCAGCCCCAGCATTTT | CASSTGGHQPQHF | TRBV28 | TRBD1 | 13 | TRBJ1-5 | NA
TGCGCCAGCAGTGCGGGGGTCTACTATGGCTACACCTTC | CASSAGVYYGYTF | TRBV10-1 | NA | 13 | TRBJ1-2 | NA
TGTGCCAGCAGTCCCCCCTCAACCCAGCGGGAAGCTTTAGCCGCCAAAAACATTCAGTACTTC | CASSPPSTQREALAAKNIQYF | TRBV28 | TRBD2 | 21 | TRBJ2-4 | NA